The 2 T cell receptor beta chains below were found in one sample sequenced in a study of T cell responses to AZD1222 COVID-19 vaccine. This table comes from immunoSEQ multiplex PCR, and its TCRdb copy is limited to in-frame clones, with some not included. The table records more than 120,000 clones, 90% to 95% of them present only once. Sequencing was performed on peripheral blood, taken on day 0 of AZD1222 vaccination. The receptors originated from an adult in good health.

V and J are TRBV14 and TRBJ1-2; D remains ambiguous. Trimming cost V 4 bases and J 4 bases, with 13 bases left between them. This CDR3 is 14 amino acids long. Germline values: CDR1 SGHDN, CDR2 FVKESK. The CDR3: CASSLSPGGYGYTF. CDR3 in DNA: TGTGCCAGCAGCCTCTCCCCAGGCGGCTATGGCTACACCTTC. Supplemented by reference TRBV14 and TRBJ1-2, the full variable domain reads EAGVTQFPSHSVIEKGQTVTLRCDPISGHDNLYWYRRVMGKEIKFLLHFVKESKQDESGMPNNRFLAERTGGTYSTLKVQPAELEDSGVYFCASSLSPGGYGYTFGSGTRLTVV.

CDR3 in amino acids: CASNGGLGTEAFF. The CDR3 region has the DNA TGTGCCAGCAACGGGGGGTTGGGCACTGAAGCTTTCTTT. This chain links TRBV6-5 with TRBJ1-1; perhaps TRBD1 as D (5 bases). This CDR3 contains 13 residues. CDR1 is MNHEY and CDR2 is SVGAGI in the germline V gene. V shed 7 bases and J shed 4 bases, with 13 bases lying between them.